This record covers a single T cell receptor beta chain. Its antigen is still unknown. Second-dose recipients at about 4 or about 12 weeks were treated as one pooled group. Libraries were prepared by immunoSEQ multiplex PCR; TCRdb keeps only in-frame clonotypes and omits some of them. The table includes about 180,000 clones, 85% to 90% detected once. The data were taken from a study of T cell responses to AZD1222 COVID-19 vaccine. Whole-study results and caveats: White British ancestry dominated among donors, who included more females, and clonal diversity was possibly underestimated. Dominant CD4 TCR responses targeted spike regions 160-218 and 743-854.

The CDR3 has 14 residues. Trimming took off 3 bases at V and 0 bases at J, with 9 bases between the two ends. Germline values: CDR1 DFQATT, CDR2 SNEGSKA (reference sequence). The sequencing here drew on peripheral blood, taken 28 days after the second AZD1222 dose. The V and J genes are TRBV20-1 and TRBJ1-5; D ambiguous. This sequence was found in an adult who received the AZD1222 COVID-19 vaccine. The CDR3: CSASVSYSNQPQHF. Here the CDR3 DNA reads TGCAGTGCTAGTGTATCTTATAGCAATCAGCCCCAGCATTTT.